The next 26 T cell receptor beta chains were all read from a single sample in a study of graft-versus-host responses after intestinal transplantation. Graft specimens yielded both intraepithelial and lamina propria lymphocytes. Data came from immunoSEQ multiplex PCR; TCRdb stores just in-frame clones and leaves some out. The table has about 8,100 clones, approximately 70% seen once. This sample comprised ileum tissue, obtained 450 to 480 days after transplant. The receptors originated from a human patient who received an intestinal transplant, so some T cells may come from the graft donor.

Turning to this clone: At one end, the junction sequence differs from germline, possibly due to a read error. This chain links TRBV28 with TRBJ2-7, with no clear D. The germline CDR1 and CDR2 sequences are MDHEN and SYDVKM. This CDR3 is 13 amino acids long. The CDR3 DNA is TGTGCCAGCAGTTTCGTCTACAACTACGGGCAGTACTTC. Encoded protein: CASSFVYNYGQYF.

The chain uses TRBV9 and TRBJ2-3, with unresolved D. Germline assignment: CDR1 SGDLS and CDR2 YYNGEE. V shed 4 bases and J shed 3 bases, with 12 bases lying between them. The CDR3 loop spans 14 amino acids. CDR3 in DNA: TGTGCCAGCAGCCCGAGAATTGGTACAGATACGCAGTATTTT. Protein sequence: CASSPRIGTDTQYF.

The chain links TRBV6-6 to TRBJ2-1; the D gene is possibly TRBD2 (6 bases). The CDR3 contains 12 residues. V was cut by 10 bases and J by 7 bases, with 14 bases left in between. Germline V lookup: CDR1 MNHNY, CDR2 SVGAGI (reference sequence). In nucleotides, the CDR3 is TGTGCCACCCTTTCGGCGGGGAATGAGCAGTTCTTC. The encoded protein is CATLSAGNEQFF.

In DNA form, the CDR3 reads TGTGCCAGCAGGGTCTCCTACGAGCAGTACTTC. This codes for CASRVSYEQYF. The chain recombines TRBV6-1 with TRBJ2-7; D gene unclear. This CDR3 region has 11 residues. V was pared by 6 bases and J by 0 bases, with 3 bases between. Germline CDR1 is MNHNS and CDR2 is SASEGT.

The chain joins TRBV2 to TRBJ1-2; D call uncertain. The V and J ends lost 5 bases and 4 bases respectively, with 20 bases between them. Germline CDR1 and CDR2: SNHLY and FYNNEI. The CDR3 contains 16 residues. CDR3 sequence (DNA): TGTGCCAGCAGTCCGAGGACGGGAGAGGCGCTCTATGGCTACACCTTC. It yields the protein CASSPRTGEALYGYTF.

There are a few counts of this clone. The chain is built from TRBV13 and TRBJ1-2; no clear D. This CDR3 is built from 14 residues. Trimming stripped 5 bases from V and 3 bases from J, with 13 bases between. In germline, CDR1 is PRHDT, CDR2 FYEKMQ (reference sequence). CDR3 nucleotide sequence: TGTGCCAGCAGCCGTCTAACTACTCACTATGGCTACACCTTC. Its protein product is CASSRLTTHYGYTF.

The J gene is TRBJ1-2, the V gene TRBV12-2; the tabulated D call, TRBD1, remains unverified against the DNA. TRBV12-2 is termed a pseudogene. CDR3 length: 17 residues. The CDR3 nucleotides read TGTGCAAGTCGCTTTAAGCCTCTGGGACAGTCGAACTATGGCTACACCTTC. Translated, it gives CASRFKPLGQSNYGYTF.

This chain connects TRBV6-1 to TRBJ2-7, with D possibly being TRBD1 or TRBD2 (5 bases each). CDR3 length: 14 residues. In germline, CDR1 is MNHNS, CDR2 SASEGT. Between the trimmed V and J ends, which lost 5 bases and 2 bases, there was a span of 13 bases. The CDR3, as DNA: TGTGCCAGCAGTCCCGGGACGGGACCCTACGAGCAGTACGTC. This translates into CASSPGTGPYEQYV.

The CDR3 DNA reads TGTGCCAGCAGCGTCGGGACAGGGGGATACAATGGCTACACCTTC. Its translation: CASSVGTGGYNGYTF. This chain joins TRBV5-4 and TRBJ1-2; 11 nucleotides line up with TRBD1. The V gene's germline CDR1 is SGHNT and CDR2 YYREEE (reference sequence). The J segment lost 6 bases and the V segment lost 4 bases, leaving 8 bases of the junction unmatched. CDR3 length: 15 residues.

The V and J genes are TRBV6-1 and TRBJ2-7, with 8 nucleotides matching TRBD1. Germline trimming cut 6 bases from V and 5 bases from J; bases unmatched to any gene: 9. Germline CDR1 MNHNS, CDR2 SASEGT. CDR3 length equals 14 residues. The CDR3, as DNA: TGTGCCAGCAGAGACAGGGGAGGAAGGAACGAGCAGTACTTC. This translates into CASRDRGGRNEQYF.

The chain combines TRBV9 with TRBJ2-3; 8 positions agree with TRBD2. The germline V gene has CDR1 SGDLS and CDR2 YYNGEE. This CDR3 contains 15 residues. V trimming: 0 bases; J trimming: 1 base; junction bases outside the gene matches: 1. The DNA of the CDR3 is TGTGCCAGCAGCGTAGACGGGGGGGGCACAGATACGCAGTATTTT. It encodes CASSVDGGGTDTQYF.

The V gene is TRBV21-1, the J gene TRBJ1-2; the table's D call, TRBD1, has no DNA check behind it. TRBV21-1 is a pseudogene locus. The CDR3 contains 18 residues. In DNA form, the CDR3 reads TGTGCCAGCAGCACCTCCCATATCCGACAGGGGGAGCCCTATGGCTACACCTTC. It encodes CASSTSHIRQGEPYGYTF.

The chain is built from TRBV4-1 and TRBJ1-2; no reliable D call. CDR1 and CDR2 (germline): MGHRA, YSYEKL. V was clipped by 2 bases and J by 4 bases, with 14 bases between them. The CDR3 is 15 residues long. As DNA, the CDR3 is TGCGCCAGCAGCCAACGACCCCTGAAGGGCTATGGCTACACCTTC. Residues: CASSQRPLKGYGYTF.

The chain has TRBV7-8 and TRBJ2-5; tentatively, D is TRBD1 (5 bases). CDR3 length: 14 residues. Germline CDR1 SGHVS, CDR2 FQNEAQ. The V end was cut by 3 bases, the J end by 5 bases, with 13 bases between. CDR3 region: CASSFLRGAETQYF. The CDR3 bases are TGTGCCAGCAGCTTTCTAAGGGGCGCGGAGACCCAGTACTTC.

The CDR3 region has the DNA TGTGCCAGCAGCAATTGGTCTTGCACAGCCTACGAGCAGTACGTC. This encodes CASSNWSCTAYEQYV. The rearrangement links TRBV21-1 to TRBJ2-7; TRBD1 was called by the table and not checked on the DNA. TRBV21-1 is designated a pseudogene. The CDR3 sequence is 15 residues long.

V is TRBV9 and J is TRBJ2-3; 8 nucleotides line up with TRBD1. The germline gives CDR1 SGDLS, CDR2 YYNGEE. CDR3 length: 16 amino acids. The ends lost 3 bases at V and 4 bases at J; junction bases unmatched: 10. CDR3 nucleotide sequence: TGTGCCAGCAGCGCTACAACAGGGGGAGTACCAGATACGCAGTATTTT. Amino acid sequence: CASSATTGGVPDTQYF.

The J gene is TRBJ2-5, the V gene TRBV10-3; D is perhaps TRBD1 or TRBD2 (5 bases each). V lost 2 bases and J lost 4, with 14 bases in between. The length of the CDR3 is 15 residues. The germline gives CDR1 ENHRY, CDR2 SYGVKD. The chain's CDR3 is CAISEGIEGLETQYF. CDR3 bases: TGTGCCATCAGTGAGGGGATTGAGGGGCTAGAGACCCAGTACTTC.

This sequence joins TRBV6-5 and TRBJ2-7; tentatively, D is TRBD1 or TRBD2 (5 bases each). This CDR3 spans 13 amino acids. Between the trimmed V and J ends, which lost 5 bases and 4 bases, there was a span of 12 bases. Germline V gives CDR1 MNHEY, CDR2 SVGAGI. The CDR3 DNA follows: TGTGCCAGCAGTCGTGGGGGTAATTACGAGCAGTACTTC. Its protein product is CASSRGGNYEQYF.

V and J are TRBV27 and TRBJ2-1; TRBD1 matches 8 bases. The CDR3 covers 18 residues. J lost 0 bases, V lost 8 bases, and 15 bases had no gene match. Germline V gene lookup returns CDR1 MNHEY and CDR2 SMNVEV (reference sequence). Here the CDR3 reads CASVNRGWQDGSYNEQFF. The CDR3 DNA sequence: TGTGCCAGCGTTAACAGGGGGTGGCAGGATGGCTCCTACAATGAGCAGTTCTTC.

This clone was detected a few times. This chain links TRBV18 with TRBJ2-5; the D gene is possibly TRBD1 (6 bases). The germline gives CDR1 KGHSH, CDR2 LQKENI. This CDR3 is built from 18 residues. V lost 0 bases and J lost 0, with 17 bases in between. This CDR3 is CASSPPVSGQNYQETQYF. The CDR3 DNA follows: TGTGCCAGCTCACCACCGGTATCAGGACAGAATTACCAAGAGACCCAGTACTTC.

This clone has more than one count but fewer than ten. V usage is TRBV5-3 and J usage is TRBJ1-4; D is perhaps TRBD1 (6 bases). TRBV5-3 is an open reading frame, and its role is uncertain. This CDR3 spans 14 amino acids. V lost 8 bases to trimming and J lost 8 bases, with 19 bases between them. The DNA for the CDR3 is TGTGCCAGCAGCGACCGGATTGGGACAGAAAAACTGTTTTTT. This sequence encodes CASSDRIGTEKLFF.

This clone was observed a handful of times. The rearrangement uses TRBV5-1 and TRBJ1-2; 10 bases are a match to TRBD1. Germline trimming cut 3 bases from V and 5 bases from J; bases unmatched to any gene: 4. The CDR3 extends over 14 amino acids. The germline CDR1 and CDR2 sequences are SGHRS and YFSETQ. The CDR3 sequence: CASSSRQGAYGYTF. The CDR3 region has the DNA TGCGCCAGCAGCTCTCGACAGGGGGCATATGGCTACACCTTC.

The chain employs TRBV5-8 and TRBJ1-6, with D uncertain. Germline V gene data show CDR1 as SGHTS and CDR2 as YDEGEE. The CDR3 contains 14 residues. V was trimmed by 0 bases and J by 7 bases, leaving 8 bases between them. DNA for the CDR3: TGTGCCAGCAGCTTGGGGGGAAACAATTCACCCCTCCACTTT. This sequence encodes CASSLGGNNSPLHF.

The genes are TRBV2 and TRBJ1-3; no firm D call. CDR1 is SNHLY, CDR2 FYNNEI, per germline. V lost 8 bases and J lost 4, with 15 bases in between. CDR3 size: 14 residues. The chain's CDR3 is CASGIGGSGNTIYF. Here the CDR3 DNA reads TGTGCCAGCGGTATTGGAGGGAGCGGAAACACCATATATTTT.

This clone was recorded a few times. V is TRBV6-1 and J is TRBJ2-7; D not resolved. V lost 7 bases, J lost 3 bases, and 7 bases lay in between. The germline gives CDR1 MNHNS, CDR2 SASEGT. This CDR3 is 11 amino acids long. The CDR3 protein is CASNGFYEQYF. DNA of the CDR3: TGTGCCAGCAACGGGTTCTACGAGCAGTACTTC.

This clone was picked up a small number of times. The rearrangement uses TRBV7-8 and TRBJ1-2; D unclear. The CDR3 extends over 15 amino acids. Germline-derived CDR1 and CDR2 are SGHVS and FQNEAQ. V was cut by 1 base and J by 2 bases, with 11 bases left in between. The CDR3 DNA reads TGTGCCAGCAGCTTAGTCTCAGAGATCAACTATGGCTACACCTTC. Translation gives CASSLVSEINYGYTF.